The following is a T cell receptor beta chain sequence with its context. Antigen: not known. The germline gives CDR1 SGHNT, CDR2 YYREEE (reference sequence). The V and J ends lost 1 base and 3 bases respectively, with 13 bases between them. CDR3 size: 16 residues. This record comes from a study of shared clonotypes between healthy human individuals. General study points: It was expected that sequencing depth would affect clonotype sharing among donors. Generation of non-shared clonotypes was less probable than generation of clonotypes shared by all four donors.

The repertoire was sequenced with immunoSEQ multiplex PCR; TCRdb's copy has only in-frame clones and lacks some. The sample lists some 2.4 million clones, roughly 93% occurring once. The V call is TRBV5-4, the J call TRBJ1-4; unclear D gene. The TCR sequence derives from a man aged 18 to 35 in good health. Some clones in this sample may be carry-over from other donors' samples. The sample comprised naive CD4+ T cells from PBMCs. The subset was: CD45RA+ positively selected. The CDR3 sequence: CASSLSGRRSNEKLFF. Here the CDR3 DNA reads TGTGCCAGCAGCTTGAGCGGTCGGAGGTCTAATGAAAAACTGTTTTTT.